Listed below are T cell receptor beta chains from one sample, sequenced in a study of blood T cell repertoires in COVID-19. Sequencing was performed with immunoSEQ multiplex PCR; in TCRdb, only in-frame clones are kept and a portion is missing. The table includes 300,000 to 450,000 clones, roughly 87% detected once. The sequenced sample was PBMCs or T cells enriched from blood (not recorded which). These receptors were taken from a woman aged 25 to 39 who had recovered from COVID-19. Each CDR3 is given with its conserved first and last residue. D genes are given only for firm matches. Rows give clone size only sometimes, using once, few, many, or a class for an expanded clone.

clone size: NA
J gene: TRBJ2-5
V gene: TRBV29-1
D gene: TRBD1
CDR3 DNA: TGCAGCGTCCGGACAGGAGGTGGGTCAGAGACCCAGTACTTC
CDR3 protein: CSVRTGGGSETQYF

clone size: NA
J gene: TRBJ2-3
V gene: TRBV6-2/TRBV6-3
D gene: NA
CDR3 DNA: TGTGCCAGCAGTTTCTCCCCGGTAAGAGGGGATACGCAGTATTTT
CDR3 protein: CASSFSPVRGDTQYF

clone size: NA
J gene: TRBJ2-5
V gene: TRBV3-1/TRBV3-2
D gene: TRBD2
CDR3 DNA: TGTGCCAGCAGCCAATGGGAGCGGGGGGGAAAAGAGACCCAGTACTTC
CDR3 protein: CASSQWERGGKETQYF

clone size: NA
J gene: TRBJ2-7
V gene: TRBV29-1
D gene: TRBD1
CDR3 DNA: TGCAGCGTTGTAACAGGGGGCGCGGGAGAGCAGTACTTC
CDR3 protein: CSVVTGGAGEQYF

clone size: once
J gene: TRBJ1-4
V gene: TRBV25-1
D gene: TRBD1
CDR3 DNA: TGTGCCAGCAGTGCCAGGGGGAGTAATGAAAAACTGTTTTTT
CDR3 protein: CASSARGSNEKLFF

clone size: NA
J gene: TRBJ1-2
V gene: TRBV3-1/TRBV3-2
D gene: TRBD1
CDR3 DNA: TGTGCCAGCAGCCAAGGGACAGGACTCAGCGGCTACACCTTC
CDR3 protein: CASSQGTGLSGYTF

clone size: few
J gene: TRBJ2-1
V gene: TRBV29-1
D gene: NA
CDR3 DNA: TGCAGCGGGTCACAGTCCTACAATGAGCAGTTCTTC
CDR3 protein: CSGSQSYNEQFF

clone size: NA
J gene: TRBJ1-2
V gene: TRBV24-1
D gene: NA
CDR3 DNA: TGTGCCACCAGTGACCCAATCGACAGGACCTTCGGTGGCTACACCTTC
CDR3 protein: CATSDPIDRTFGGYTF

clone size: many
J gene: TRBJ2-7
V gene: TRBV18
D gene: NA
CDR3 DNA: TGTGCCAGCTCACTGTTCCCCGCAGACAAGTCCTCCTACGAGCAGTACTTC
CDR3 protein: CASSLFPADKSSYEQYF

clone size: NA
J gene: TRBJ2-7
V gene: TRBV10-3
D gene: TRBD1
CDR3 DNA: TGTGCCACCAGCTCCGCGCCGGGACAGGGGGCCTACGAGCAGTACTTC
CDR3 protein: CATSSAPGQGAYEQYF

clone size: NA
J gene: TRBJ2-7
V gene: TRBV5-1
D gene: TRBD2
CDR3 DNA: TGCGCCAGCAGCAGCGGACTAGCGGGGACCTACGAGCAGTACTTC
CDR3 protein: CASSSGLAGTYEQYF

clone size: NA
J gene: TRBJ1-5
V gene: TRBV7-9
D gene: NA
CDR3 DNA: TGTGCCAGCAGCTTAGTTGGGGAGAATCAGCCCCAGCATTTT
CDR3 protein: CASSLVGENQPQHF

clone size: NA
J gene: TRBJ1-5
V gene: TRBV19
D gene: TRBD1
CDR3 DNA: TGTGCCAGTAGTATGGGACAGGGGACTAATCAGCCCCAGCATTTT
CDR3 protein: CASSMGQGTNQPQHF

clone size: NA
J gene: TRBJ2-7
V gene: TRBV4-3
D gene: TRBD1
CDR3 DNA: TGCGCCAGCAGCCAAGATCTAAGACAGGGCTATCACGAGCAGTACTTC
CDR3 protein: CASSQDLRQGYHEQYF

clone size: NA
J gene: TRBJ1-2
V gene: TRBV7-2
D gene: NA
CDR3 DNA: TGTGCCAGCAGCTTCGAGGGCCGCGGGGGCTACACCTTC
CDR3 protein: CASSFEGRGGYTF

clone size: NA
J gene: TRBJ1-4
V gene: TRBV2
D gene: TRBD1
CDR3 DNA: TGTGCCAGCAGCGGGGGACAGGGAGGAGAAAAACTGTTTTTT
CDR3 protein: CASSGGQGGEKLFF

clone size: NA
J gene: TRBJ2-4
V gene: TRBV23-1
D gene: NA
CDR3 DNA: TGCGCCAGCAGTCAACGACAGGTACGTCGGCCCAAAAACATTCAGTACTTC
CDR3 protein: CASSQRQVRRPKNIQYF

clone size: NA
J gene: TRBJ1-3
V gene: TRBV11-2
D gene: NA
CDR3 DNA: TGTGCCAGCAGCTTTGAGCAGGGCAGTGGAAACACCATATATTTT
CDR3 protein: CASSFEQGSGNTIYF

clone size: NA
J gene: TRBJ2-7
V gene: TRBV20-1
D gene: NA
CDR3 DNA: TGCAGTGCTAGTCCAGGGCGGAGCTCCTACGAGCAGTACTTC
CDR3 protein: CSASPGRSSYEQYF

clone size: few
J gene: TRBJ2-7
V gene: TRBV28
D gene: TRBD1
CDR3 DNA: TGTGCCAGCAGGGCCAGGATTCCGGGACAGAAATACGAGCAGTACTTC
CDR3 protein: CASRARIPGQKYEQYF

clone size: NA
J gene: TRBJ2-7
V gene: TRBV5-4
D gene: TRBD1
CDR3 DNA: TGTGCCAGCAGCACCGGACAGGGCCCCTACGAGCAGTACTTC
CDR3 protein: CASSTGQGPYEQYF

clone size: NA
J gene: TRBJ2-7
V gene: TRBV11-2
D gene: NA
CDR3 DNA: TGTGCCAGCAGCCCTTCGGGAAGGGAATACGAGCAGTACTTC
CDR3 protein: CASSPSGREYEQYF

clone size: NA
J gene: TRBJ2-4
V gene: TRBV30
D gene: TRBD1
CDR3 DNA: TGTGCCTGGAGTTACGTGCAGGGGGTGGGAAACATTCAGTACTTC
CDR3 protein: CAWSYVQGVGNIQYF

clone size: NA
J gene: TRBJ1-2
V gene: TRBV18
D gene: NA
CDR3 DNA: TGTGCCAGCTCACCACCCAGTAAACGCTATGGCTACACCTTC
CDR3 protein: CASSPPSKRYGYTF

clone size: NA
J gene: TRBJ2-6
V gene: TRBV5-4
D gene: TRBD1
CDR3 DNA: TGTGCCAGCAGCTCGGGACAGGGGATCAGTGGGGCCAACGTCCTGACTTTC
CDR3 protein: CASSSGQGISGANVLTF

clone size: once
J gene: TRBJ2-7
V gene: TRBV2
D gene: NA
CDR3 DNA: TGTGCCAGCACCGCGGGCTACGAGCAGTACTTC
CDR3 protein: CASTAGYEQYF

clone size: NA
J gene: TRBJ2-7
V gene: TRBV29-1
D gene: TRBD2
CDR3 DNA: TGCAGCGTTGTCGGGACTAGCGGGGGGGCCTACGAGCAGTACTTC
CDR3 protein: CSVVGTSGGAYEQYF

clone size: NA
J gene: TRBJ1-1
V gene: TRBV25-1
D gene: NA
CDR3 DNA: TGTGCCACCAGTGAATTTGGGGGGATGAACACTGAAGCTTTCTTT
CDR3 protein: CATSEFGGMNTEAFF

clone size: few
J gene: TRBJ2-3
V gene: TRBV5-5
D gene: NA
CDR3 DNA: TGTGCCAGCAGCTTGGACGGGAGCACAGATACGCAGTATTTT
CDR3 protein: CASSLDGSTDTQYF